A single sample gave rise to the 2 T cell receptor beta chains below, sequenced in a study of T cell responses to AZD1222 COVID-19 vaccine (dated by TCRdb to the early 2020s). Libraries came from the immunoSEQ multiplex PCR assay. TCRdb took this table from immuneACCESS and kept in-frame rearrangements with V and J called. Such tables lack part of the clones; where checked against another copy, unresolved V genes explain under half of the gap, and the rest is unexplained. The sample records about 90,000 clones, 85% of which are singletons. The ten largest clones capture roughly 4.3% of the sample. The sample's time point label, in plain terms: about 28 days (+/-7) after the second vaccine dose. This specimen consisted of peripheral blood, obtained 28 days after the second AZD1222 dose. These receptors were obtained from an adult who received the AZD1222 COVID-19 vaccine.

This clone was recorded a few times. This chain links TRBV20-1 with TRBJ1-1; D is undetermined. V was clipped by 6 bases and J by 1 base, with 3 bases between them. Germline V gene data show CDR1 as DFQATT and CDR2 as SNEGSKA (reference sequence). This CDR3 is 10 amino acids long. CDR3 DNA sequence: TGCAGTGCCGGGAACACTGAAGCTTTCTTT. This sequence encodes CSAGNTEAFF.

This clone was seen once. The chain is built from TRBV7-9 and TRBJ1-4, with D maybe TRBD1 (6 bases). The V and J ends lost 1 base and 2 bases respectively, with 8 bases between them. Germline V CDR1 and CDR2: SEHNR, FQNEAQ (reference sequence). The CDR3 loop spans 15 amino acids. The CDR3 is CASSLVGATNEKLFF. The CDR3 DNA is TGTGCCAGCAGCTTAGTGGGGGCGACTAATGAAAAACTGTTTTTT.